The following is a TCR beta chain sequence with its context. The data were taken from a study of T cell changes during pregnancy in multiple sclerosis. The protocol was immunoSEQ multiplex PCR, while the TCRdb copy is restricted to in-frame clones and leaves out a portion. The repertoire holds roughly 76,000 clones, with about nine tenths as singletons. The source is a female donor with multiple sclerosis, enrolled in a pregnancy study. This specimen consisted of CD4+ T cells from peripheral blood mononuclear cells, obtained after pregnancy.

The CDR3, as DNA: TGCGCCAGCAGCTTGGTTGGGACTAGCGGGGGGGGAGATACGCAGTATTTT. Amino acid sequence: CASSLVGTSGGGDTQYF. The V gene is TRBV5-1, the J gene TRBJ2-3; the match to TRBD2 covers 16 bases. This CDR3 has 17 amino acids. The J segment lost 5 bases and the V segment lost 0 bases, leaving 3 bases of the junction unmatched. In germline, CDR1 is SGHRS, CDR2 YFSETQ. The full variable domain, rest sourced from reference TRBV5-1 and TRBJ2-3, is KAGVTQTPRYLIKTRGQQVTLSCSPISGHRSVSWYQQTPGQGLQFLFEYFSETQRNKGNFPGRFSGRQFSNSRSEMNVSTLELGDSALYLCASSLVGTSGGGDTQYFGPGTRLTVL.